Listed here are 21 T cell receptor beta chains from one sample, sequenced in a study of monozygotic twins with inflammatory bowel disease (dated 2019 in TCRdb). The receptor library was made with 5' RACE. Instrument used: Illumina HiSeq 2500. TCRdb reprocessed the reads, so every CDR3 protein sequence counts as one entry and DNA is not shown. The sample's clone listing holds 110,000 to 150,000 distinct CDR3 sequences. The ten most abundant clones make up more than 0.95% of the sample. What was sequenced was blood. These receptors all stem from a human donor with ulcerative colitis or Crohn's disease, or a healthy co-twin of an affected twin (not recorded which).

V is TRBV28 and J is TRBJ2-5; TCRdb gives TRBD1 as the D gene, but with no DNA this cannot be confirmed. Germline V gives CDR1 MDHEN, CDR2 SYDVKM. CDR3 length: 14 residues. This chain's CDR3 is CASSLDSFQETQYF.

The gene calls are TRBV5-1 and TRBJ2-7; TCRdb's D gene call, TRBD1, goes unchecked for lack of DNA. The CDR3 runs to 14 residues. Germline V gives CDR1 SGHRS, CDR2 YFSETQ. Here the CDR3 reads CASSTGQGWHEQYF.

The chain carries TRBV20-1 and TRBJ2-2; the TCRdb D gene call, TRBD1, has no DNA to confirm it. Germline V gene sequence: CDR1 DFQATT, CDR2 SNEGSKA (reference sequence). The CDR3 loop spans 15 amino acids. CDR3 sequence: CSARAGTANTGELFF.

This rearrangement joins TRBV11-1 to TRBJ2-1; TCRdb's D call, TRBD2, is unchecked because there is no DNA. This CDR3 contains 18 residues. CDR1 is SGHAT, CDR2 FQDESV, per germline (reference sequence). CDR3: CASSHGLAGRLYYNEQFF.

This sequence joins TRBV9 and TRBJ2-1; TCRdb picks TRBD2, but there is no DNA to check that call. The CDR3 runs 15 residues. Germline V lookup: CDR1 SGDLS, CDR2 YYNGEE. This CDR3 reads CASSVFLAGANEQFF. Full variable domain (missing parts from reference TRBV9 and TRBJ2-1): DSGVTQTPKHLITATGQRVTLRCSPRSGDLSVYWYQQSLDQGLQFLIQYYNGEERAKGNILERFSAQQFPDLHSELNLSSLELGDSALYFCASSVFLAGANEQFFGPGTRLTVL.

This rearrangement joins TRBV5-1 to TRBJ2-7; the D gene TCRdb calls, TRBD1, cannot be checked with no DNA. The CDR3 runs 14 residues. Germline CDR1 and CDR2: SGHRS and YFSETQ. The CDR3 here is CASSYGQGKNEQYF. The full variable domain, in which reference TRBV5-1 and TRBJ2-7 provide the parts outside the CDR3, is KAGVTQTPRYLIKTRGQQVTLSCSPISGHRSVSWYQQTPGQGLQFLFEYFSETQRNKGNFPGRFSGRQFSNSRSEMNVSTLELGDSALYLCASSYGQGKNEQYFGPGTRLTVT.

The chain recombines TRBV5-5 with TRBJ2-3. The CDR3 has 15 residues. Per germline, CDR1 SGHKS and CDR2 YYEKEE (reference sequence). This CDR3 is CASSLEGASTDTQYF.

The CDR3 sequence: CASSRSRPGTGPTWGNSPLHF. The chain links TRBV3-1 to TRBJ1-6; TCRdb lists TRBD1, though no DNA is available to test this call. The CDR3 has 21 amino acids. Germline V gene sequence: CDR1 LGHDT, CDR2 YNNKEL (reference sequence).

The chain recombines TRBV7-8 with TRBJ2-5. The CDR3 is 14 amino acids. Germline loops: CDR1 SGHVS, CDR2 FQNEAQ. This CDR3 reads CASSLGTSLQTQYF.

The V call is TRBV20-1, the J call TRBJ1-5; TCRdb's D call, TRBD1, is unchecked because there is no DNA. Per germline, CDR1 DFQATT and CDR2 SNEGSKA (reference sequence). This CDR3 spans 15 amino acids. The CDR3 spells CSARVPRTGHQPQHF.

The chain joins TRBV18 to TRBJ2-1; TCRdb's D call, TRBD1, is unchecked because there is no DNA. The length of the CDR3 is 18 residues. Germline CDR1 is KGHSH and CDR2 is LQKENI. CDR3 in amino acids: CASSPPHLRGQGAIEQFF.

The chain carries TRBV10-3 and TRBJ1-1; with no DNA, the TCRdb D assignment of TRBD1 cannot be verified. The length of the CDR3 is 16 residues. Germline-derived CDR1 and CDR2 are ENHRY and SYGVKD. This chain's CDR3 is CAISDVRTGTNTEAFF.

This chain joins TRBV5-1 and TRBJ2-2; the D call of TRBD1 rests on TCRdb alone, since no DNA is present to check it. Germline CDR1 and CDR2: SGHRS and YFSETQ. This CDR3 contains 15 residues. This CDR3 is CASSLERGLTGELFF.

The CDR3 sequence: CASSLAGGLIGKLFF. The J gene is TRBJ1-4, the V gene TRBV7-8; TCRdb indicates TRBD1, and absent DNA this call remains unverified. This CDR3 has 15 amino acids. Germline values: CDR1 SGHVS, CDR2 FQNEAQ.

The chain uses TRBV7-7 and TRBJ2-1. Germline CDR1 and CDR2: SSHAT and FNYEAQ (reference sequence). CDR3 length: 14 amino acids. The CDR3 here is CASSPAPPYNEQFF.

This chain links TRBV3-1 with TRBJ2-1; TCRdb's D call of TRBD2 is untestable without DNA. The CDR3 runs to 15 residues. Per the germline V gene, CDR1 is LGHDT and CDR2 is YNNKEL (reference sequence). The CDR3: CASSPGTSVTNEQFF.

CDR3 protein: CSARIGEIAGGPWNEQFF. The chain uses TRBV20-1 and TRBJ2-1; TCRdb reports TRBD2, a call that lacks DNA to check it against. The CDR3 totals 18 residues. In germline, CDR1 is DFQATT, CDR2 SNEGSKA (reference sequence).

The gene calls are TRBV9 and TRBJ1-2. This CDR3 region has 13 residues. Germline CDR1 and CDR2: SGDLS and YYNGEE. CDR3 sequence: CASSVVGNYGYTF. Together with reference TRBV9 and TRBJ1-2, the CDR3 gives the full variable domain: DSGVTQTPKHLITATGQRVTLRCSPRSGDLSVYWYQQSLDQGLQFLIQYYNGEERAKGNILERFSAQQFPDLHSELNLSSLELGDSALYFCASSVVGNYGYTFGSGTRLTVV.

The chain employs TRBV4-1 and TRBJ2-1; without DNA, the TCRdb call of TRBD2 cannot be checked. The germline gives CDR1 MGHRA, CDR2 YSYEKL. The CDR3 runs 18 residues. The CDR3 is CASSRLPGLAGASNEQFF.

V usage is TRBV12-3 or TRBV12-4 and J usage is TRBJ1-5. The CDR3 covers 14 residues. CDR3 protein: CASSLISETQPQHF.

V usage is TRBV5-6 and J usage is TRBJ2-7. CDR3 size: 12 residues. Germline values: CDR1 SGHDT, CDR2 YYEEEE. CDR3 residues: CASSSFTYEQYF.